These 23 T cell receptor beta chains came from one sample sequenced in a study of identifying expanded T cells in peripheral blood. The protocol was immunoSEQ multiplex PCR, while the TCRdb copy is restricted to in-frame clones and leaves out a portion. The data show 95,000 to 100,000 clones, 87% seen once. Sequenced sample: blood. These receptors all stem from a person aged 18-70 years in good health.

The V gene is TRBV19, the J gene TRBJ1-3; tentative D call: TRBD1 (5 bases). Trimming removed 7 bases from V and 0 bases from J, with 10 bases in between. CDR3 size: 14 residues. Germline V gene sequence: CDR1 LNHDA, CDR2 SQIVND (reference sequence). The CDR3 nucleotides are TGTGCCAGTACTTCCGGGGGCTCTGGAAACACCATATATTTT. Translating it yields CASTSGGSGNTIYF.

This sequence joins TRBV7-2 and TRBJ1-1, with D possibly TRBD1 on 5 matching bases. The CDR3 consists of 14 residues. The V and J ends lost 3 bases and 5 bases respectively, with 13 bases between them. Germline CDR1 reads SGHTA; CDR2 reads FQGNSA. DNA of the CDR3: TGTGCCAGCAGCTTTAGGGGTGGGTTAACTGAAGCTTTCTTT. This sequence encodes CASSFRGGLTEAFF.

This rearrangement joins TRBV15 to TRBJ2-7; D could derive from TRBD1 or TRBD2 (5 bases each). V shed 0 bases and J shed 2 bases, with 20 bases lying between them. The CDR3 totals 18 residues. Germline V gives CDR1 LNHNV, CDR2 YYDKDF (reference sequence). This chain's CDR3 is CATSRESVLWGKTYEQYF. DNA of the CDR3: TGTGCCACCAGCAGAGAATCCGTTTTGTGGGGGAAAACCTACGAGCAGTACTTC.

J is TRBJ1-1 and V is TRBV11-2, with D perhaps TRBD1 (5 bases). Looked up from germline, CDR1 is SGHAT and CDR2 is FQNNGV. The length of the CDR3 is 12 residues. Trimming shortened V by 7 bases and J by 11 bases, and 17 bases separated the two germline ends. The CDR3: CASKLRGEEAFF. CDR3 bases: TGTGCCAGCAAACTGAGGGGTGAAGAGGCTTTCTTT.

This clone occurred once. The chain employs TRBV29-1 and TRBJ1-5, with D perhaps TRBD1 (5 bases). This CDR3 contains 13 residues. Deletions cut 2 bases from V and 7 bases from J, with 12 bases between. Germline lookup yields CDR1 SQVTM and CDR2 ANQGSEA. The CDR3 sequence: CSVESGVGQPQHF. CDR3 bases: TGCAGCGTTGAATCGGGGGTGGGGCAGCCCCAGCATTTT.

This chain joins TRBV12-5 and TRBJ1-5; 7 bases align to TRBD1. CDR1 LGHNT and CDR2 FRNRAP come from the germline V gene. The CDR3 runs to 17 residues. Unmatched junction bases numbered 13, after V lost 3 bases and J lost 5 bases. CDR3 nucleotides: TGTGCTAGTGGTTTTGATTCAGGGGGATCTAGAGATCAGCCCCAGCATTTT. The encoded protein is CASGFDSGGSRDQPQHF.

CDR3: CASSLDRQLYSNQPQHF. The CDR3 bases are TGCGCCAGCAGCTTGGACAGGCAGCTTTATAGCAATCAGCCCCAGCATTTT. The J gene is TRBJ1-5, the V gene TRBV5-1, with a weak D call TRBD1 (5 bases). This CDR3 spans 17 amino acids. With 0 bases removed from V and 0 bases from J, the gap between germline ends came to 13 bases. Per germline, CDR1 SGHRS and CDR2 YFSETQ.

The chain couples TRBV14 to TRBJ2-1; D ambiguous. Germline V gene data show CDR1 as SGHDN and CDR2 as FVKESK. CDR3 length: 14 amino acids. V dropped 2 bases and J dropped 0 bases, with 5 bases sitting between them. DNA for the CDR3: TGTGCCAGCAGCCAAAGACTCTCCTACAATGAGCAGTTCTTC. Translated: CASSQRLSYNEQFF.

Here the CDR3 reads CASSQELRRGGLGNEQFF. As DNA, the CDR3 is TGTGCCAGCAGCCAAGAATTACGGCGGGGGGGCCTAGGGAATGAGCAGTTCTTC. V and J are TRBV4-2 and TRBJ2-1; 9 bases map to TRBD2. Germline values: CDR1 LGHNA, CDR2 YNFKEQ. The trim removed 0 bases at V and 7 bases at J, leaving 13 bases unmatched. The CDR3 has 18 residues.

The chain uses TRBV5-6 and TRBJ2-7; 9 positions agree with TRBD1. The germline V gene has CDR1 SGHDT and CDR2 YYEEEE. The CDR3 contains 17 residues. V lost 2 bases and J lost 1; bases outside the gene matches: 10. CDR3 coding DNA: TGTGCCAGCAGCTTCCAATTAGGACAGGGGTGGTCCTACGAGCAGTACTTC. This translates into CASSFQLGQGWSYEQYF. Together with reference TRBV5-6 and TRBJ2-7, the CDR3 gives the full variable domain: DAGVTQSPTHLIKTRGQQVTLRCSPKSGHDTVSWYQQALGQGPQFIFQYYEEEERQRGNFPDRFSGHQFPNYSSELNVNALLLGDSALYLCASSFQLGQGWSYEQYFGPGTRLTVT.

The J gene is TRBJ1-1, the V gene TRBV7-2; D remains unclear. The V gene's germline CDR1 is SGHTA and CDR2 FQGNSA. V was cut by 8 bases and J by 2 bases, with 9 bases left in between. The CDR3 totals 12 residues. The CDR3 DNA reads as TGTGCCAGCGGGCGGCTAAACACTGAAGCTTTCTTT. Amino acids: CASGRLNTEAFF.

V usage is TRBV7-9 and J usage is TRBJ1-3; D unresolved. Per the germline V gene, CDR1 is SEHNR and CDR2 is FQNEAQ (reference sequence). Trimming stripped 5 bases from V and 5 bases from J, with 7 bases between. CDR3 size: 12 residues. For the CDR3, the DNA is TGTGCCAGCAGCCCAGGTCGAAACACCATATATTTT. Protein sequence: CASSPGRNTIYF.

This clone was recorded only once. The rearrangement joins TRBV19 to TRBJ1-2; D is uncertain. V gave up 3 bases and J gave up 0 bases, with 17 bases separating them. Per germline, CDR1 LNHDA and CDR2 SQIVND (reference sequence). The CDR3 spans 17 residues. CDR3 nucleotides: TGTGCCAGTAGTATTAGTGACGGATTTCCCACTAACTATGGCTACACCTTC. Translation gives CASSISDGFPTNYGYTF.

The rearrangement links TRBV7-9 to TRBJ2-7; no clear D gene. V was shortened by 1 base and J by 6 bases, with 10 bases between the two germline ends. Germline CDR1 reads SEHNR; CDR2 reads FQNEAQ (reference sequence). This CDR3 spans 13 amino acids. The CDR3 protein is CASSLDGSAEQYF. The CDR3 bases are TGTGCCAGCAGCTTAGATGGCAGCGCCGAGCAGTACTTC.

The CDR3 here is CASSEDRNPQPQHF. The CDR3, as DNA: TGTGCCAGCAGTGAAGACAGAAACCCCCAGCCCCAGCATTTT. The genes are TRBV2 and TRBJ1-5, with D hard to call. CDR1 and CDR2 (germline): SNHLY, FYNNEI. V was shortened by 1 base and J by 7 bases, with 11 bases between the two germline ends. The CDR3 spans 14 residues.

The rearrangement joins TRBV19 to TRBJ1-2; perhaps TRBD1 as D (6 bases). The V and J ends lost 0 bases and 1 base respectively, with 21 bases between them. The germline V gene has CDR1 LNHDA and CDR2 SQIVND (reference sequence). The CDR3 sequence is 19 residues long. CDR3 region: CASSIEGTWRPLFNYGYTF. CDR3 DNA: TGTGCCAGTAGTATAGAGGGGACATGGCGACCCTTGTTTAACTATGGCTACACCTTC. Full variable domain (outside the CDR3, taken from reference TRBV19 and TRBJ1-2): DGGITQSPKYLFRKEGQNVTLSCEQNLNHDAMYWYRQDPGQGLRLIYYSQIVNDFQKGDIAEGYSVSREKKESFPLTVTSAQKNPTAFYLCASSIEGTWRPLFNYGYTFGSGTRLTVV.

This CDR3 reads CASSLRGGNSPLHF. CDR3 DNA sequence: TGTGCCAGCAGCTTAAGAGGGGGCAATTCACCCCTCCACTTT. The gene calls are TRBV7-2 and TRBJ1-6; the match to TRBD1 covers 7 bases. J gave up 7 bases and V 2 bases, and 2 bases lay outside the gene matches. The CDR3 has 14 amino acids. Germline values: CDR1 SGHTA, CDR2 FQGNSA.

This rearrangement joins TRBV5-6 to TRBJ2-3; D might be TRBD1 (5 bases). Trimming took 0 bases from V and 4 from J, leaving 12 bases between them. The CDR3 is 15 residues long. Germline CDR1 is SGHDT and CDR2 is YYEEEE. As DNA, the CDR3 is TGTGCCAGCAGCTTGGTGGGAATAGGGGCAGATACGCAGTATTTT. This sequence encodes CASSLVGIGADTQYF.

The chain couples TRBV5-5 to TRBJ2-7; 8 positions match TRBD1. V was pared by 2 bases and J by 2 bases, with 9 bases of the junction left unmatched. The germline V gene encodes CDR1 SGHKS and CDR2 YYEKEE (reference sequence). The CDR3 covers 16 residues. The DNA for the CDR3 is TGTGCCAGCAGCTTAAATTCGGGACAGGAGCCCTACGAGCAGTACTTC. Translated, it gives CASSLNSGQEPYEQYF. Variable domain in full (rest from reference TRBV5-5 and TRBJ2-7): DAGVTQSPTHLIKTRGQQVTLRCSPISGHKSVSWYQQVLGQGPQFIFQYYEKEERGRGNFPDRFSARQFPNYSSELNVNALLLGDSALYLCASSLNSGQEPYEQYFGPGTRLTVT.

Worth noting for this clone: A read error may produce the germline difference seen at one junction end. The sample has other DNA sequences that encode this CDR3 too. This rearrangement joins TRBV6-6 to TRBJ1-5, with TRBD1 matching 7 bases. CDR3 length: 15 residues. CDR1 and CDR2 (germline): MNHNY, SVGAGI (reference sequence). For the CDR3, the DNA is TGCGCCAGCGCGGACAGGAAAGGTAGCAATCAGCCCCAGCATTTT. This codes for CASADRKGSNQPQHF.

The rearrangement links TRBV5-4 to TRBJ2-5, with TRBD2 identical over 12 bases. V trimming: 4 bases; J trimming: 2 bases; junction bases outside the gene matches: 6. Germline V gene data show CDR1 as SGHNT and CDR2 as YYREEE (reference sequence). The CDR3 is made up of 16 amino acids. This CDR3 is CASSGGLAGSQETQYF. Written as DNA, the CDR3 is TGTGCCAGCAGCGGAGGACTAGCGGGGTCACAAGAGACCCAGTACTTC.

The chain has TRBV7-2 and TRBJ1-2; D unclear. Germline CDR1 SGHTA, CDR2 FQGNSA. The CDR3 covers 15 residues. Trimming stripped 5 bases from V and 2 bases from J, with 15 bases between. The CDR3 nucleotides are TGTGCCAGCAGCCTCTCGTGGGGATCGAACTATGGCTACACCTTC. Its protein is CASSLSWGSNYGYTF. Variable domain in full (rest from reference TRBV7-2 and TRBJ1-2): GAGVSQSPSNKVTEKGKDVELRCDPISGHTALYWYRQSLGQGLEFLIYFQGNSAPDKSGLPSDRFSAERTGGSVSTLTIQRTQQEDSAVYLCASSLSWGSNYGYTFGSGTRLTVV.

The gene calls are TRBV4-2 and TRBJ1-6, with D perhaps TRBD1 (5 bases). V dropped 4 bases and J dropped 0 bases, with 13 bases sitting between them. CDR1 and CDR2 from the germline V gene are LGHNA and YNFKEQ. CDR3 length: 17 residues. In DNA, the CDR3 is TGTGCCAGCAGCCCCCGGGGGGGGAGCTCCTATAATTCACCCCTCCACTTT. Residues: CASSPRGGSSYNSPLHF.